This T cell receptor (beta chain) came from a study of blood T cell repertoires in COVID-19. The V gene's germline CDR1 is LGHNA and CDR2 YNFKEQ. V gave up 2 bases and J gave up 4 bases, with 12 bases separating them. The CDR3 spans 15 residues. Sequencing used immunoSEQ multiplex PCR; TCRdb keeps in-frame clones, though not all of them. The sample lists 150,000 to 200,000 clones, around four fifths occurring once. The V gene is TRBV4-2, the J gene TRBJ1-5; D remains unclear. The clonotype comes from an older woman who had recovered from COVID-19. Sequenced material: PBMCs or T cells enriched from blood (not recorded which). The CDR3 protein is CASSQKMSANQPQHF. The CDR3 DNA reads TGTGCCAGCAGCCAAAAAATGTCCGCGAATCAGCCCCAGCATTTT.